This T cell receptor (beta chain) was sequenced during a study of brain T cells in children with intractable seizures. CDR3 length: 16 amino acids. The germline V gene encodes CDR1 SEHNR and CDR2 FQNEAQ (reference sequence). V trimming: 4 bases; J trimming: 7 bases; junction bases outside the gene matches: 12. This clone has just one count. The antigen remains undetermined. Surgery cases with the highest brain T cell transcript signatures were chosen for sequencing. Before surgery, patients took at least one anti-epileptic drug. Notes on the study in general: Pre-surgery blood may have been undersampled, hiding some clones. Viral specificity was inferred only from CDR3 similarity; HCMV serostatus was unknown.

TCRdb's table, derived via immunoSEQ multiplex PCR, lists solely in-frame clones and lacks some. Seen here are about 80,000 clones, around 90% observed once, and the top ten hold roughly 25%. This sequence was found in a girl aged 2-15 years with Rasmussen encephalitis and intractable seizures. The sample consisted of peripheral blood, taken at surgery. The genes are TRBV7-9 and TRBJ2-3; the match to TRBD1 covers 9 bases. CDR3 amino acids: CASSWTQGDRANTQYF. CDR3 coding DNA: TGTGCCAGCAGCTGGACGCAGGGGGACAGGGCTAATACGCAGTATTTT.